These 6 T cell receptor beta chains share one sample of origin, sequenced in a study of CD8 T cells in ankylosing spondylitis. TCRdb processed the 5' RACE reads anew with MiXCR; each CDR3 protein has one entry. Among around 320,000 distinct CDR3 sequences listed, less than 25% were seen once. Sequencing used blood, either unsorted or a sorted T cell fraction (not recorded which). These receptors originate from a female donor with ankylosing spondylitis or in good health (not recorded which).

The rearrangement uses TRBV20-1 and TRBJ2-1; 9 bases are a match to TRBD2. CDR3 length: 14 residues. Germline CDR1 and CDR2: DFQATT and SNEGSKA (reference sequence). The junction had 10 bases not matched to a gene; V was cut back by 6 bases and J by 7 bases. The CDR3, as DNA: TGCAGTGCCCTTAATAGCGGGAGCCTTAATGAGCAGTTCTTC. This sequence encodes CSALNSGSLNEQFF.

This sequence joins TRBV11-2 and TRBJ2-1; D unclear. Germline V gives CDR1 SGHAT, CDR2 FQNNGV. The CDR3 covers 14 residues. V was trimmed by 0 bases and J by 10 bases, leaving 13 bases between them. Here the CDR3 DNA reads TGTGCCAGCAGCTTAGATCCCTATATTATAGAGCAGTTCTTC. Encoded protein: CASSLDPYIIEQFF.

The V gene is TRBV6-5, the J gene TRBJ2-1; D may correspond to TRBD1 or TRBD2 (5 bases each). The V gene's germline CDR1 is MNHEY and CDR2 SVGAGI. The V gene lost 3 bases and the J gene lost 14 bases, with 32 bases spanning the gap. The CDR3 is 18 amino acids. The CDR3 is CASSYEGTVGPTSDRKFF. The DNA for the CDR3 is TGTGCCAGCAGTTATGAGGGAACGGTAGGCCCTACCAGTGACAGAAAGTTCTTC.

This clonotype has more than one count but fewer than ten. This rearrangement joins TRBV7-2 to TRBJ1-3, with D possibly being TRBD1 (6 bases). From germline, CDR1 is SGHTA and CDR2 FQGNSA. The V end was cut by 5 bases, the J end by 4 bases, with 18 bases between. The CDR3 runs to 16 residues. The CDR3 loop reads CASSRRATGTGNTIYF. CDR3 DNA sequence: TGTGCCAGCAGCCGGAGGGCAACAGGGACGGGAAACACCATATATTTT.

The gene calls are TRBV12-3 or TRBV12-4 and TRBJ2-2, with 12 bases matching TRBD2. V lost 6 bases, J lost 6 bases, and 5 bases stayed unmatched. The CDR3 totals 15 residues. CDR3 sequence (DNA): TGTGCCAGCAGAACCCTAGCGGGAGGGGCCGGGGAGCTGTTTTTT. This codes for CASRTLAGGAGELFF.

The CDR3 here is CASSQWVAGANVLTF. The CDR3 bases are TGTGCCAGCAGTCAATGGGTGGCTGGGGCCAACGTCCTGACTTTC. V is TRBV11-2 and J is TRBJ2-6; D not certain. Germline CDR1 and CDR2: SGHAT and FQNNGV. V lost 6 bases and J 2 bases, leaving 11 bases between the germline ends. This CDR3 comprises 15 residues.